This record concerns one T cell receptor (beta chain) sequence. Its antigen is unidentified. Unique molecular identifiers were incorporated during preparation of the TCRbeta library. TCRdb fed the PCR reads into MiXCR, producing one record per CDR3 protein. This repertoire shows about 170,000 distinct CDR3 sequences, 11% found once; its top ten account for less than 15%. This sample was included in a study of T-cell reconstitution after alpha-beta-depleted transplantation in children. Germline-derived CDR1 and CDR2 are LNHDA and SQIVND (reference sequence). V lost 6 bases to trimming and J lost 7 bases; unmatched junction nucleotides: 12. CDR3 length equals 16 residues. Study-wide results and caveats: In patients about two months after transplant, alpha-beta T cells reportedly arose from several hundred expanded graft clones. Recipient T cells and thymic progenitors that survived gave rise to the high TCRbeta diversity observed at day 60 in some patients.

This sequence was found in a boy aged 2-15 years with acute myeloid leukemia, due to receive a stem cell transplant. The sequences come from PBMCs, collected before TCRalphabeta/CD19-depleted stem cell transplant. The gene calls are TRBV19 and TRBJ1-6; 7 bases agree with TRBD1. CDR3 sequence reads: CASSLLRTGGNSPLHF. CDR3 nucleotides: TGTGCCAGTAGCTTACTACGGACAGGAGGGAATTCACCCCTCCACTTT.